Included here is one TCR beta chain sequence, with context. The sample comes from a study of OX40 agonist ivuxolimab in advanced cancers. Study summary: From about 23 to 85 years was the age range, with a mean of around 56 years, and about 83% were male.

The CDR3 length is 13 residues. The trim removed 8 bases at V and 4 bases at J, leaving 5 bases unmatched. Germline CDR1 and CDR2: LGHNA and YNFKEQ. Here immunoSEQ multiplex PCR was the method, and the copy in TCRdb shows in-frame clones only, minus some. Of 72,000 or so clones listed, more than 75% were seen once; the top ten hold approximately 0.25%. The source of this sequence is an adult with an advanced solid tumor such as melanoma, head and neck, liver or kidney cancer. This chain links TRBV4-2 with TRBJ1-1; 9 bases map to TRBD1. This specimen was CD4+ or CD8+ T cells sorted from blood, taken in a trial of the OX40 agonist ivuxolimab. The CDR3: CASAKQGATEAFF. The CDR3 region has the DNA TGTGCCAGCGCAAAACAGGGGGCCACTGAAGCTTTCTTT.